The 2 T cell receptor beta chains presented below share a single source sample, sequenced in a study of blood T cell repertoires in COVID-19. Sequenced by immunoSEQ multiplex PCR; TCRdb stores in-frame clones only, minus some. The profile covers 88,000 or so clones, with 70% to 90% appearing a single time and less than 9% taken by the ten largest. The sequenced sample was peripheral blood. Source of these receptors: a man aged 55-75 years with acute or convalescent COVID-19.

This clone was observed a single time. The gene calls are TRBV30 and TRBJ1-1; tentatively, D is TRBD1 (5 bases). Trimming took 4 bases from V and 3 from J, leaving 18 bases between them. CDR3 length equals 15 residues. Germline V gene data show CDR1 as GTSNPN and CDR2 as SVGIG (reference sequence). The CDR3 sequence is CAWNQAQGGDTEAFF. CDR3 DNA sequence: TGTGCCTGGAATCAGGCCCAGGGTGGGGACACTGAAGCTTTCTTT.

The CDR3 sequence: CASSPRAGWYGEAFF. CDR3 nucleotide sequence: TGTGCCAGCTCACCACGGGCAGGGTGGTACGGTGAAGCTTTCTTT. V is TRBV18 and J is TRBJ1-1, with D perhaps matching TRBD1 (5 bases). Trimming pared 1 base from V and 7 bases from J, leaving 16 bases between. In germline, CDR1 is KGHSH, CDR2 LQKENI. The CDR3 contains 15 residues.